This T cell receptor beta chain derives from a study of metastatic and nonmetastatic thyroid tumors. Study-level background: The authors compared repertoires across blood and tumor or nodule tissue from malignant and benign thyroid patients.

This clone was counted ten times or more. This CDR3 comprises 15 residues. Trimming cost V 5 bases and J 7 bases; bases outside gene matches: 10. Germline V gene sequence: CDR1 SGHTA, CDR2 FQGNSA. Per the original methods: A distant-metastasis classifier for papillary thyroid cancer was built using CDR3 differences across clinicopathological groups. TCRdb re-called the PCR reads through MiXCR. The V and J calls were not made by the authors but by TCRdb's processing. The table has tens of thousands of clones, 22% seen once. Before thyroid surgery, none of the patients had received any treatment. Sequencing was done on a sample of blood. The chain couples TRBV7-2 to TRBJ2-3; 9 positions agree with TRBD2. The receptor comes from a female donor with papillary thyroid cancer or a benign thyroid nodule (not recorded which). Some clones in this sample may be carry-over from other donors' samples. CDR3 sequence (DNA): TGTGCCAGCAGCCTTGACAGCGGGGGGTTTTATACGCAGTATTTT. It yields the protein CASSLDSGGFYTQYF.